What follows are 3 T cell receptor beta chains derived from one specimen sequenced in a study of blood T cell repertoires in COVID-19. The repertoire was sequenced with immunoSEQ multiplex PCR; TCRdb's copy has only in-frame clones and lacks some. The data hold 90,000 to 100,000 clones, with around nine tenths observed a single time. Material: peripheral blood. Every receptor here comes from a man aged 60-69 years with COVID-19, enrolled during active disease.

The chain employs TRBV24-1 and TRBJ2-2; D perhaps matches TRBD1 (5 bases). V lost 5 bases, J lost 6 bases, and 9 bases lay in between. The V gene's germline CDR1 is KGHDR and CDR2 SFDVKD. The CDR3 is 13 amino acids. CDR3 sequence reads: CATSGVGAGELFF. The CDR3 coding sequence is TGTGCCACCAGTGGGGTAGGGGCCGGGGAGCTGTTTTTT.

This chain connects TRBV7-8 to TRBJ2-4; 8 bases line up with TRBD2. The CDR3 has 19 amino acids. Germline CDR1 and CDR2: SGHVS and FQNEAQ. The V segment lost 5 bases and the J segment 0 bases; nucleotides outside the gene matches: 15. CDR3 in amino acids: CASSIGRRAGDLAKNIQYF. In nucleotides, the CDR3 is TGTGCCAGCAGCATAGGTCGCCGAGCGGGAGACCTAGCCAAAAACATTCAGTACTTC.

This clone has only a few counts. The V and J genes are TRBV5-8 and TRBJ1-4; 9 bases agree with TRBD1. The germline gives CDR1 SGHTS, CDR2 YDEGEE. The CDR3 is made up of 15 amino acids. The V gene end was trimmed by 3 bases and the J gene end by 1 base; junction bases not matched to a gene: 1. The CDR3 coding sequence is TGTGCCAGCAGCTGGGGACAGGGAACTAATGAAAAACTGTTTTTT. This translates into CASSWGQGTNEKLFF. Using reference TRBV5-8 and TRBJ1-4 for the parts outside the CDR3, the full variable domain is EAGVTQSPTHLIKTRGQQATLRCSPISGHTSVYWYQQALGLGLQFLLWYDEGEERNRGNFPPRFSGRQFPNYSSELNVNALELEDSALYLCASSWGQGTNEKLFFGSGTQLSVL.